These T cell receptor beta chains were read from a single sample in a study of blood T cell repertoires in COVID-19. The repertoire was sequenced with immunoSEQ multiplex PCR; TCRdb's copy has only in-frame clones and lacks some. The sample has around 300,000 clones; around 90% are singletons. Sample: PBMCs or T cells enriched from blood (not recorded which). The receptors come from a woman aged 40 to 50 who had recovered from COVID-19. Each CDR3 is given with its conserved first and last residue. A D gene is named only where the DNA matches it firmly. The size of a clone is reported for some rows only, either as once, few or many, or as a class for expanded clones.

d_gene	v_gene	abundance	j_gene	CDR3aa	CDR3nt
-	TRBV27	-	TRBJ2-7	CASSLNSGAHEQYF	TGTGCCAGCAGTTTGAACAGTGGGGCCCACGAGCAGTACTTC
TRBD1	TRBV7-6	-	TRBJ1-3	CASSLGVGGAWNTIYF	TGTGCCAGCAGCTTAGGTGTAGGGGGCGCGTGGAACACCATATATTTT
-	TRBV11-3	-	TRBJ2-1	CASSLDPPFSSYNEQFF	TGTGCCAGCAGCTTAGATCCCCCGTTTAGCTCCTACAATGAGCAGTTCTTC
TRBD2	TRBV5-1	-	TRBJ2-1	CASSRPGLAGAYNEQFF	TGCGCCAGCAGCCGGCCGGGACTAGCGGGGGCCTACAATGAGCAGTTCTTC
TRBD1	TRBV10-3	-	TRBJ1-1	CAISESIFSQGAVGTEAFF	TGTGCCATCAGTGAGTCGATTTTCTCACAGGGGGCAGTCGGCACTGAAGCTTTCTTT
-	TRBV21-1	-	TRBJ2-3	CASSNRPGTVPDTQYF	TGTGCCAGCAGCAATCGACCGGGGACAGTCCCAGATACGCAGTATTTT
-	TRBV4-2	-	TRBJ2-3	CASSLGEIGDTQYF	TGTGCCAGCAGCCTGGGCGAAATAGGAGATACGCAGTATTTT
TRBD2	TRBV29-1	-	TRBJ2-7	CSVVPPSGSEQYF	TGCAGCGTCGTTCCGCCTAGCGGGAGCGAGCAGTACTTC
TRBD1	TRBV5-4	-	TRBJ2-3	CASGTGGTDTQYF	TGTGCCTCAGGGACAGGGGGCACAGATACGCAGTATTTT
TRBD1	TRBV6-5	-	TRBJ1-2	CASSYDRGQSLYGYTF	TGTGCCAGCAGTTACGATAGGGGGCAATCCCTCTATGGCTACACCTTC
TRBD1	TRBV6-5	-	TRBJ1-2	CASSSRPGTANYGYTF	TGTGCCAGCAGTTCCCGACCGGGGACAGCTAACTATGGCTACACCTTC
-	TRBV6-2/TRBV6-3	-	TRBJ2-5	CASSYAGGQETQYF	TGTGCCAGCAGTTACGCAGGGGGGCAAGAGACCCAGTACTTC
TRBD1	TRBV2	-	TRBJ2-7	CASSEAGTGFSYEQYF	TGTGCCAGCAGTGAAGCAGGGACAGGGTTCTCCTACGAGCAGTACTTC
-	TRBV5-1	-	TRBJ2-7	CASSLFTGRHEQYF	TGCGCCAGCAGCTTATTTACAGGGAGACACGAGCAGTACTTC
-	TRBV2	-	TRBJ2-5	CASGAQGTAQETQYF	TGTGCCAGCGGCGCCCAAGGGACTGCCCAAGAGACCCAGTACTTC
TRBD2	TRBV5-1	once	TRBJ2-2	CASSSVGLAGVRNTGELFF	TGCGCCAGCAGCTCGGTGGGACTAGCGGGAGTAAGGAACACCGGGGAGCTGTTTTTT
TRBD1	TRBV27	-	TRBJ2-7	CASSPWDRFYEQYF	TGTGCCAGCAGTCCCTGGGACAGATTCTACGAGCAGTACTTC
-	TRBV6-1	-	TRBJ1-1	CASSEARRDTEAFF	TGTGCCAGCAGTGAAGCTAGGAGGGACACTGAAGCTTTCTTT
-	TRBV6-1	-	TRBJ1-1	CASSDRGRPEAFF	TGTGCCAGCAGTGACAGGGGCAGGCCTGAAGCTTTCTTT
TRBD1	TRBV19	-	TRBJ1-5	CASSIGGTGLHF	TGTGCCAGTAGTATAGGGGGGACAGGGTTGCATTTT
-	TRBV2	-	TRBJ1-1	CASTREQTMNTEAFF	TGTGCCAGCACTCGAGAGCAGACAATGAACACTGAAGCTTTCTTT
TRBD1	TRBV28	-	TRBJ1-2	CASSPGQGNGYTF	TGTGCCAGCAGTCCGGGACAGGGCAATGGCTACACCTTC
TRBD1	TRBV10-2	-	TRBJ1-2	CASRPGQGGDYGYTF	TGCGCCAGCAGGCCGGGACAGGGAGGGGACTATGGCTACACCTTC
-	TRBV3-1/TRBV3-2	-	TRBJ2-7	CASSQTALGGSTYEQYF	TGTGCCAGCAGCCAAACCGCTTTAGGGGGAAGCACCTACGAGCAGTACTTC
-	TRBV27	-	TRBJ2-1	CASSSGLFDNEQFF	TGTGCCAGCAGCTCAGGACTATTTGATAATGAGCAGTTCTTC
-	TRBV7-9	-	TRBJ1-2	CASGGSFYGYTF	TGTGCCAGCGGAGGCAGTTTTTATGGCTACACCTTC
TRBD2	TRBV10-3	-	TRBJ2-1	CAIRTSLGEQFF	TGTGCCATCCGGACTAGCTTGGGGGAGCAGTTCTTC
TRBD1	TRBV5-1	-	TRBJ1-2	CASSLDRGDYGYTF	TGCGCCAGCAGCTTGGACAGGGGTGACTATGGCTACACCTTC
TRBD2	TRBV9	-	TRBJ2-2	CASSAGLAGGGATGELFF	TGTGCCAGCAGCGCGGGACTAGCGGGAGGTGGGGCAACCGGGGAGCTGTTTTTT
TRBD2	TRBV7-2	-	TRBJ2-3	CASSLAAGGPDTQYF	TGTGCCAGCAGCTTAGCAGCGGGAGGGCCGGATACGCAGTATTTT
-	TRBV18	-	TRBJ1-1	CASSQDSGSTEAFF	TGTGCCAGCTCCCAGGACTCGGGGAGTACTGAAGCTTTCTTT
-	TRBV2	-	TRBJ1-1	CASQGQGLNTEAFF	TGTGCCAGCCAGGGGCAGGGGTTGAACACTGAAGCTTTCTTT
-	TRBV6-2/TRBV6-3	-	TRBJ2-3	CASSPNHEPDTQYF	TGTGCCAGCAGTCCAAACCACGAGCCAGATACGCAGTATTTT
-	TRBV5-1	-	TRBJ2-1	CASSLESGLQFF	TGCGCCAGCAGCTTGGAGTCGGGACTGCAGTTCTTC
-	TRBV5-1	-	TRBJ1-3	CASSFDSPSSGNTIYF	TGCGCCAGCAGCTTTGACAGCCCGAGCTCTGGAAACACCATATATTTT
TRBD1	TRBV2	-	TRBJ2-5	CASSERQGLETQYF	TGTGCCAGCAGTGAAAGACAGGGCCTGGAGACCCAGTACTTC
-	TRBV18	once	TRBJ2-1	CASSPGRSGEQFF	TGTGCCAGCTCACCTGGGAGATCTGGTGAGCAGTTCTTC
TRBD1	TRBV7-8	-	TRBJ2-7	CASSAQGAIDEQYF	TGTGCCAGCAGCGCACAGGGGGCGATCGACGAGCAGTACTTC
-	TRBV9	-	TRBJ2-1	CASSISSGTQNYNEQFF	TGTGCCAGCAGCATCAGCTCCGGGACACAAAATTACAATGAGCAGTTCTTC
TRBD1	TRBV27	-	TRBJ2-7	CASSSPRDRGSYEQYF	TGTGCCAGCAGTTCCCCTCGAGACAGGGGATCCTACGAGCAGTACTTC
-	TRBV12-5	-	TRBJ1-1	CASGRAGRPEAFF	TGTGCTAGTGGTCGCGCGGGACGGCCGGAAGCTTTCTTT
-	TRBV7-3	-	TRBJ2-7	CASSLSHGPPHEQYF	TGTGCCAGCAGCTTAAGTCACGGTCCACCCCACGAGCAGTACTTC
-	TRBV7-9	-	TRBJ1-3	CASSLAAGNPGNTIYF	TGTGCCAGCAGCTTAGCCGCGGGAAACCCTGGAAACACCATATATTTT
TRBD2	TRBV5-1	-	TRBJ2-3	CASSLVWRGLSTDTQYF	TGCGCCAGCAGCTTGGTATGGCGGGGGTTAAGCACAGATACGCAGTATTTT
TRBD2	TRBV6-1	-	TRBJ2-1	CASSGGLAGIGYNEQFF	TGTGCCAGCAGTGGGGGACTAGCGGGAATTGGGTACAATGAGCAGTTCTTC
TRBD2	TRBV29-1	-	TRBJ2-7	CSVLGTSGGYEQYF	TGCAGCGTTCTTGGGACCTCCGGGGGGTACGAGCAGTACTTC
-	TRBV5-7	-	TRBJ1-1	CASSLEVGRGHGTEAFF	TGTGCCAGCAGCTTGGAGGTAGGGCGGGGGCACGGCACTGAAGCTTTCTTT
-	TRBV13	-	TRBJ1-5	CASSLGGGRRSNQPQHF	TGTGCCAGCAGCCTAGGTGGAGGGCGGAGGAGCAATCAGCCCCAGCATTTT
TRBD1	TRBV30	-	TRBJ1-2	CAWSVTTGNGYTF	TGTGCCTGGAGTGTTACGACAGGGAATGGCTACACCTTC
-	TRBV12-5	-	TRBJ2-7	CASATPGLARPGEQYF	TGTGCTAGTGCCACACCTGGCCTCGCACGGCCGGGAGAGCAGTACTTC
TRBD1	TRBV7-9	-	TRBJ2-4	CASSRGTGGMSDIQYF	TGTGCCAGCAGCCGAGGGACAGGGGGCATGTCGGACATTCAGTACTTC
-	TRBV11-2	-	TRBJ1-2	CASSLFGASDGYTF	TGTGCCAGCAGCTTATTTGGGGCGTCGGATGGCTACACCTTC
-	TRBV19	-	TRBJ1-4	CASSISFPEKLFF	TGTGCCAGTAGTATCAGTTTTCCAGAAAAACTGTTTTTT
-	TRBV5-4	-	TRBJ1-5	CASSFVGQQPQHF	TGTGCCAGCAGCTTTGTTGGCCAACAGCCCCAGCATTTT
TRBD1	TRBV2	once	TRBJ1-2	CASISNRGGYGYTF	TGTGCCAGCATCTCAAACAGGGGAGGCTATGGCTACACCTTC